The rows below give T cell receptor beta chains drawn from one sample of a study of blood T cell repertoires in COVID-19. TCRdb's copy holds only in-frame clones and misses some; the assay was immunoSEQ multiplex PCR. The data show roughly 200,000 clones, with about 91% seen just once and 3.5% to 4.5% held by the top ten. Sequencing was performed on peripheral blood. The receptors come from a woman in her twenties or thirties with acute or convalescent COVID-19. Both conserved end residues are part of each CDR3. A D gene is named only where the DNA matches it firmly. Clone size is given for some rows only: seen once, a few or many times, or a class if the clone is expanded.

-	13	TRBV6-5	-	TRBJ1-1	CASSPRGQTEAFF	TGTGCCAGCAGCCCGAGGGGACAAACTGAAGCTTTCTTT
-	16	TRBV24-1	-	TRBJ1-4	CATSDPRAGTNEKLFF	TGTGCCACCAGTGATCCCCGGGCAGGGACTAATGAAAAACTGTTTTTT
-	14	TRBV11-2	-	TRBJ1-1	CASIRANENTEAFF	TGTGCCAGCATCAGGGCCAATGAGAACACTGAAGCTTTCTTT
-	13	TRBV6-5	-	TRBJ2-7	CASSYDTSYEQYF	TGTGCCAGCAGTTACGACACCTCCTACGAGCAGTACTTC
-	12	TRBV2	-	TRBJ2-3	CASSYSTDTQYF	TGTGCCAGCAGTTATAGCACAGATACGCAGTATTTT
-	12	TRBV27	once	TRBJ1-2	CASRGLTGGYTF	TGTGCCAGCAGGGGTCTGACTGGCGGCTACACCTTC
TRBD2	13	TRBV9	once	TRBJ2-1	CASGTRMTGEQFF	TGTGCCAGCGGGACTAGAATGACTGGTGAGCAGTTCTTC
-	11	TRBV11-2	-	TRBJ2-5	CASRRGETQYF	TGTGCCAGCAGGCGGGGAGAGACCCAGTACTTC
-	15	TRBV21-1	-	TRBJ2-5	CATTQGEGPPETQYF	TGTGCCACCACTCAAGGGGAGGGGCCGCCCGAGACCCAGTACTTC
-	18	TRBV28	-	TRBJ2-2	CASSSLDGSRRRGGELFF	TGTGCCAGCAGTTCCCTTGATGGAAGTAGGAGGCGGGGCGGGGAGCTGTTTTTT
TRBD2	17	TRBV27	-	TRBJ2-2	CASSLAGSGKTVGELFF	TGTGCCAGCAGTTTAGCGGGGAGCGGGAAGACGGTCGGGGAGCTGTTTTTT
-	12	TRBV6-6	-	TRBJ2-5	CASSSNQETQYF	TGTGCCAGCAGTTCAAACCAAGAGACCCAGTACTTC
-	16	TRBV15	-	TRBJ1-3	CATSRGWYGSGNTIYF	TGTGCCACCAGCAGGGGCTGGTACGGCTCTGGAAACACCATATATTTT
-	14	TRBV6-1	-	TRBJ1-2	CASSEALGLGGYTF	TGTGCCAGCAGTGAAGCTCTGGGTTTGGGCGGCTACACCTTC
-	15	TRBV19	-	TRBJ2-7	CASSITGTSLGEQYF	TGTGCCAGTAGTATCACCGGGACAAGTTTGGGCGAGCAGTACTTC
TRBD1	16	TRBV7-8	-	TRBJ1-5	CASSFSQSDRGGPQHF	TGTGCCAGCAGCTTCTCCCAATCAGACAGGGGGGGGCCCCAGCATTTT
-	13	TRBV5-8	-	TRBJ2-7	CASSLNRANEQYF	TGTGCCAGCAGCTTAAACAGGGCGAACGAGCAGTACTTC
-	17	TRBV29-1	-	TRBJ2-1	CSVEEGQGRPSYNEQFF	TGCAGCGTTGAAGAAGGCCAGGGTCGACCTTCCTACAATGAGCAGTTCTTC
-	13	TRBV11-3	-	TRBJ2-3	CASSLGPRDTQYF	TGTGCCAGCAGCTTAGGTCCCCGAGATACGCAGTATTTT
-	17	TRBV4-2	-	TRBJ2-1	CASSQDVGGNSYNEQFF	TGTGCCAGCAGCCAAGATGTCGGCGGGAACTCCTACAATGAGCAGTTCTTC
-	14	TRBV6-5	-	TRBJ1-2	CASSQLQEYYGYTF	TGTGCCAGCAGTCAACTACAGGAGTACTATGGCTACACCTTC
-	14	TRBV5-1	-	TRBJ2-3	CASSSGIITDTQYF	TGCGCCAGCAGCTCCGGGATTATCACAGATACGCAGTATTTT
-	13	TRBV2	once	TRBJ2-2	CASSRGSTGELFF	TGTGCCAGCAGCAGGGGTTCCACCGGGGAGCTGTTTTTT
-	15	TRBV7-9	few	TRBJ1-4	CASSLMGQGGEKLFF	TGTGCCAGCAGCTTAATGGGCCAGGGAGGGGAAAAACTGTTTTTT
-	15	TRBV4-2	-	TRBJ1-4	CASSKQGRQDEKLFF	TGTGCCAGCAGCAAACAGGGAAGGCAAGATGAAAAACTGTTTTTT
TRBD1	12	TRBV27	-	TRBJ2-7	CASRGSGDREYF	TGTGCCAGCAGGGGATCAGGAGACAGGGAATACTTC
-	15	TRBV6-5	-	TRBJ2-7	CATSGTQGRPYEQYF	TGTGCCACCTCAGGAACCCAGGGGCGTCCCTACGAGCAGTACTTC
-	15	TRBV2	-	TRBJ2-6	CASSDRSSGANVLTF	TGTGCCAGCAGTGACAGAAGCTCTGGGGCCAACGTCCTGACTTTC
TRBD2	18	TRBV4-1	-	TRBJ2-5	CASSQSGPTSGYQETQYF	TGCGCCAGCAGCCAATCCGGGCCGACTAGCGGGTACCAAGAGACCCAGTACTTC
-	13	TRBV28	-	TRBJ2-7	CASSLKHYYEQYF	TGTGCCAGCAGTTTAAAACACTACTACGAGCAGTACTTC
TRBD1	15	TRBV28	-	TRBJ2-2	CASRTTGGMSGELFF	TGTGCCAGCAGGACTACAGGGGGCATGAGCGGGGAGCTGTTTTTT
TRBD1	13	TRBV29-1	-	TRBJ1-2	CSGLTGGGGGYTF	TGCAGCGGGCTCACAGGGGGAGGAGGAGGCTACACCTTC
-	15	TRBV5-1	-	TRBJ1-2	CASRVEDGEVYGYTF	TGCGCCAGCCGGGTGGAGGACGGGGAAGTCTATGGCTACACCTTC
-	13	TRBV4-2	-	TRBJ2-7	CASSQGPGYEQYF	TGTGCCAGCAGCCAGGGCCCTGGGTACGAGCAGTACTTC
-	12	TRBV6-6	-	TRBJ2-1	CASSYGGDEQFF	TGTGCCAGCAGTTACGGAGGCGATGAGCAGTTCTTC
-	13	TRBV2	-	TRBJ2-7	CASESKTDYEQYF	TGTGCCAGCGAAAGTAAGACAGACTACGAGCAGTACTTC
-	15	TRBV28	-	TRBJ1-5	CASSLLQTGIQPQHF	TGTGCCAGCAGTTTACTTCAAACGGGGATCCAGCCCCAGCATTTT
TRBD1	14	TRBV12-5	-	TRBJ2-5	CASGLVDRGLTQYF	TGTGCTAGTGGTTTGGTAGACAGGGGGCTGACCCAGTACTTC
-	12	TRBV28	-	TRBJ1-2	CASSYGNYGYTF	TGTGCCAGCAGTTACGGGAACTATGGCTACACCTTC
TRBD2	16	TRBV28	-	TRBJ2-3	CASSPPGTRATDTQYF	TGTGCCAGCAGTCCCCCCGGGACTAGGGCCACAGATACGCAGTATTTT
-	14	TRBV5-1	-	TRBJ2-5	CASSFGGGEKTQYF	TGCGCCAGCAGCTTCGGCGGAGGCGAGAAGACCCAGTACTTC
TRBD2	15	TRBV18	-	TRBJ2-1	CASSPIAGAYNEQFF	TGTGCCAGCTCACCTATAGCGGGAGCCTACAATGAGCAGTTCTTC
TRBD1	15	TRBV9	-	TRBJ2-2	CASSATGGGAGELFF	TGTGCCAGCAGCGCTACAGGGGGCGGTGCAGGGGAGCTGTTTTTT
-	15	TRBV18	-	TRBJ2-7	CASSPRLDVSGEQYF	TGTGCCAGCTCACCGCGACTAGACGTGAGCGGCGAGCAGTACTTC
-	13	TRBV28	-	TRBJ2-5	CASRTGVEETQYF	TGTGCCAGTCGTACGGGAGTAGAAGAGACCCAGTACTTC
TRBD1	13	TRBV5-4	-	TRBJ1-4	CASSRDRDEKLFF	TGTGCCAGCAGCCGGGACAGGGACGAAAAACTGTTTTTT
-	14	TRBV5-1	-	TRBJ2-2	CASSASASTGELFF	TGCGCCAGCAGCGCCTCCGCTAGCACCGGGGAGCTGTTTTTT
-	13	TRBV27	-	TRBJ1-5	CASEGRTSGPQHF	TGTGCCAGCGAAGGACGGACATCAGGGCCCCAGCATTTT
-	12	TRBV2	-	TRBJ1-1	CASSSSGREAFF	TGTGCCAGCAGTTCCTCCGGGAGGGAAGCTTTCTTT
-	13	TRBV2	-	TRBJ2-5	CASTGTAQETQYF	TGTGCCAGCACAGGGACTGCCCAAGAGACCCAGTACTTC
TRBD1	18	TRBV28	-	TRBJ1-3	CASSLAPGQGSSGNTIYF	TGTGCCAGCAGTCTCGCGCCGGGACAGGGGAGCTCTGGAAACACCATATATTTT
-	14	TRBV28	-	TRBJ2-1	CASTLNRGAGEQFF	TGTGCCAGCACCCTAAACCGGGGGGCTGGTGAGCAGTTCTTC
-	13	TRBV27	-	TRBJ1-2	CASSLSRDYGYTF	TGTGCCAGCAGTTTATCGAGGGACTATGGCTACACCTTC
TRBD2	16	TRBV6-1	-	TRBJ2-3	CASSEVSSGSTDTQYF	TGTGCCAGCAGTGAAGTGAGTAGCGGGAGCACAGATACGCAGTATTTT
TRBD2	15	TRBV9	many	TRBJ2-7	CASSAGSGGGYEQYF	TGTGCCAGCAGCGCCGGGTCGGGGGGTGGATACGAGCAGTACTTC
TRBD2	17	TRBV4-1	-	TRBJ2-1	CASSRRLAGGDYNEQFF	TGCGCCAGCAGCCGTCGACTAGCGGGGGGGGACTACAATGAGCAGTTCTTC
TRBD2	18	TRBV7-2	few	TRBJ2-5	CASSPPPGTSGISETQYF	TGTGCCAGCAGCCCTCCCCCCGGGACTAGCGGGATTTCCGAGACCCAGTACTTC
-	15	TRBV27	-	TRBJ1-6	CASSLQTGSTSPLHF	TGTGCCAGCAGTCTGCAAACAGGGAGTACGTCACCCCTCCACTTT
TRBD1	15	TRBV28	-	TRBJ1-3	CASSLGGQVGNTIYF	TGTGCCAGCAGTTTAGGGGGACAGGTTGGAAACACCATATATTTT